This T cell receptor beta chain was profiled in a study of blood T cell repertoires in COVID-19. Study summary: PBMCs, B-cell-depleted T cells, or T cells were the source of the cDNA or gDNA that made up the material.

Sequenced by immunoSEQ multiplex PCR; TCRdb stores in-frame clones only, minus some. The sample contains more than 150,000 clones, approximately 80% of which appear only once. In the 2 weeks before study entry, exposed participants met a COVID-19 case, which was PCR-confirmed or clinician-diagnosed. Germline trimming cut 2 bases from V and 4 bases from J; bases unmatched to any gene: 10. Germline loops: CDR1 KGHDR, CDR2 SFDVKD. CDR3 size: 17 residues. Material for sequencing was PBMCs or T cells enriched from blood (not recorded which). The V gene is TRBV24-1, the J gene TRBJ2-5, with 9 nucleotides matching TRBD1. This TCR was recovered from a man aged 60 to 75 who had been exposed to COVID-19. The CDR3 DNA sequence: TGTGCCACCAGTGATTCGGGATTACAGGGGGCGGTAGAGACCCAGTACTTC. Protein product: CATSDSGLQGAVETQYF.